The source of this T cell receptor beta chain is a study of OX40 agonist ivuxolimab in advanced cancers. Here immunoSEQ multiplex PCR was the method, and the copy in TCRdb shows in-frame clones only, minus some. The sample has 50,000 to 70,000 clones, about 85% seen once. Germline V gene data show CDR1 as DFQATT and CDR2 as SNEGSKA (reference sequence). The length of the CDR3 is 11 residues. Trimming left V 5 bases short and J 9 bases short, with 12 bases between. The material sequenced was CD4+ or CD8+ T cells sorted from blood, taken in a trial of the OX40 agonist ivuxolimab. The receptor's source is an adult with an advanced solid tumor such as melanoma, head and neck, liver or kidney cancer. The chain links TRBV20-1 to TRBJ2-3; D gene unclear. The CDR3 is CSAYEGKTQYF. The CDR3 DNA is TGCAGTGCTTATGAAGGAAAGACGCAGTATTTT.